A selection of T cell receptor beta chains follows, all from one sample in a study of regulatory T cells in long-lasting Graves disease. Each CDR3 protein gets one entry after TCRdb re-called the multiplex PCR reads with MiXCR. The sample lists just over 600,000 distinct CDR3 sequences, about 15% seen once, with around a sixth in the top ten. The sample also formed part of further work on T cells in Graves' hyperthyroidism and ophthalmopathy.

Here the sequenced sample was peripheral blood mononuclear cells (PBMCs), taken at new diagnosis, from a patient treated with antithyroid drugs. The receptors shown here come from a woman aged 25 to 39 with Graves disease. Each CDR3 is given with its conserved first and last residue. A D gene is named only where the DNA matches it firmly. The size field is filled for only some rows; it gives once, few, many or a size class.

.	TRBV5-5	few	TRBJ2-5	TGTGCCAGCAGCTTGGCCGGGCAAATCCAGTACTTC	CASSLAGQIQYF
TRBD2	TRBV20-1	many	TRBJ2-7	TGCAGTGCTAGAGTCGGGACTAGTCTCTACGAGCAGTACTTC	CSARVGTSLYEQYF
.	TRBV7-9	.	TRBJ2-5	TGTGCCAGCAGGGGGGGCCGTCAGCAGTACTTC	CASRGGRQQYF
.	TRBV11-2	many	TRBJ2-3	TGTGCCAGCAGCTCTCGCCCCCAGGGGTTTGGCACAGATACGCAGTATTTT	CASSSRPQGFGTDTQYF
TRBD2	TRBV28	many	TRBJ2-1	TGTGCCAGCAGTTTCCATGGCGGGGGGAGGGATGAGCAGTTCTTC	CASSFHGGGRDEQFF
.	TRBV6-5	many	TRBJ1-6	TGTGCCAGCAGTTGGACGGGGGGACCCCTCCACTTT	CASSWTGGPLHF
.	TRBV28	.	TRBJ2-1	TGTGCCAGCAGTTCCCCTCACTCCCGGCCTCAGTTCTTC	CASSSPHSRPQFF
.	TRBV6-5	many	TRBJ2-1	TGTGCCAGCAGTTCCACCTTGGACAACGAGAACTTC	CASSSTLDNENF
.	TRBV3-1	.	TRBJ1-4	TGTGCCAGCAGCCAAAGTGCTTGGGTGCAGCGGCTTAATGAAAAACTGTTTTTT	CASSQSAWVQRLNEKLFF
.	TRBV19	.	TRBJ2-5	TGTGCCAGTAGCACCTCGGGGATACGGGAGACCCAGTACTTC	CASSTSGIRETQYF
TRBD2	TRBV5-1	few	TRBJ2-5	TGCGCCAGCAGCTTGGATCCTAGCGGAAGCCAAGAGACCCAGTACTTC	CASSLDPSGSQETQYF
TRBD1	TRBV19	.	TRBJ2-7	TGTGCCAGTAGTACGGGACAGGTCTCCTACGAGCAGTACTTC	CASSTGQVSYEQYF
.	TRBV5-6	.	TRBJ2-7	TGTGCCAGCAGCAATGACAGGCGCTACGAGCAGTACTTC	CASSNDRRYEQYF
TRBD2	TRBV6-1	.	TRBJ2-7	TGTGCCAGCAGTCCGCGGGAGGTTTACTACGAGCAGTACTTC	CASSPREVYYEQYF
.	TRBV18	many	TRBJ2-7	TGTGCCAGCTCACCACCGGCCCGGGGCTACGAGCAGTACTTC	CASSPPARGYEQYF
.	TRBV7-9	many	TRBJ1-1	TGTGCCAGCAGCTTCATTGAAAGAGAAGCTTTCTTT	CASSFIEREAFF
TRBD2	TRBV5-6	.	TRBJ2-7	TGTGCCAGCAGCCCAGGCGGGGGGACGTCCTACGAGCAGTACTTC	CASSPGGGTSYEQYF
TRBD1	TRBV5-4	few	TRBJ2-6	TGTGCCAGCAGCTCGGTAACGACAGGGAACTCTGGGGCCAACGTCCTGACTTTC	CASSSVTTGNSGANVLTF
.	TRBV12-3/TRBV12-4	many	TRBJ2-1	TGTGCCAGCCGTTACACCTACAATGAGCAGTTCTTC	CASRYTYNEQFF
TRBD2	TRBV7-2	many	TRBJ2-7	TGTGCCAGCAGCCCCCCGACTCTAGCGGGAGGGCCCACGTACTTC	CASSPPTLAGGPTYF
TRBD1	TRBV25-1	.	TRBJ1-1	TGTGCCAGCAGTGGATGGACAGGGAGGGCTTTCTTT	CASSGWTGRAFF
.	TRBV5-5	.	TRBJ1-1	TGTGCCAGCAGCCCAGGAGGTCGAACTTTCTTT	CASSPGGRTFF
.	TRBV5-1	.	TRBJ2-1	TGCGCCAGCAGCTTGTCCTACAACCTCTACAATGAGCAGTTCTTC	CASSLSYNLYNEQFF
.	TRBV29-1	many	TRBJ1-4	TGCAGCGTTACGGTTCACGGGAGGGGAAGTGAAAAACTGTTTTTT	CSVTVHGRGSEKLFF
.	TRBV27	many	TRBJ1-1	TGTGCCAGCAGTTCGTCCGAGGTGAACACTGAAGCTTTCTTT	CASSSSEVNTEAFF
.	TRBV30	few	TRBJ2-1	TGTGCCTGGGTTGGGTCCCCCCATATTAGTGAGCAGTTCTTC	CAWVGSPHISEQFF
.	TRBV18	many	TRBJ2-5	TGTGCCAGCTCAGGGCAAGAGACCCAGTACTTC	CASSGQETQYF
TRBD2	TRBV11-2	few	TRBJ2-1	TGTGCCAGCAGCGGATACGGGAGGAAAATACCACCCAGCTCCTACAATGAGCAGTTCTTC	CASSGYGRKIPPSSYNEQFF